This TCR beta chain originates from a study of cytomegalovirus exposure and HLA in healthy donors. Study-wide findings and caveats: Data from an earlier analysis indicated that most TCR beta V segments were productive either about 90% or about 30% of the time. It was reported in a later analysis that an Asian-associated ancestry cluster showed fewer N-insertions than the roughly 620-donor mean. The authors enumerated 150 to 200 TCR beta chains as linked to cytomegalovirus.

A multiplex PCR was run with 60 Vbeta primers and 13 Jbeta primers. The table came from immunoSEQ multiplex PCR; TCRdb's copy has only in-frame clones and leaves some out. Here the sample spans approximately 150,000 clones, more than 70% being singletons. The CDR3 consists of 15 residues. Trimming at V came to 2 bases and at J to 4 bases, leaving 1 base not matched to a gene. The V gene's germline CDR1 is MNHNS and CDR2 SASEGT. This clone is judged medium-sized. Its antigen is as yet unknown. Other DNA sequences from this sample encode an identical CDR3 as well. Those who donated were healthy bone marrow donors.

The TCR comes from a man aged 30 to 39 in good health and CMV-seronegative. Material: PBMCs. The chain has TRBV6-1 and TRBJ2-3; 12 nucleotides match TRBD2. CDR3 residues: CASSELAGGPDTQYF. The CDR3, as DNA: TGTGCCAGCAGTGAACTAGCGGGGGGGCCAGATACGCAGTATTTT.